The entry below describes one TCR beta chain. The target antigen is unknown. Deep sequencing aimed at 1 in 200,000 to 1 in 1 million T cells' resolution. Sequenced by immunoSEQ multiplex PCR; TCRdb stores in-frame clones only, minus some. The sample records tens of thousands of clones, roughly 72% being singletons. Germline values: CDR1 ENHRY, CDR2 SYGVKD. The CDR3 runs 12 residues. Trimming pared 10 bases from V and 2 bases from J, leaving 10 bases between. The sample originates from a study of cytotoxic CD8 clonotypes in ibrutinib-treated CLL. Study background: Mean yields were roughly 240,000 productive templates and 90,000 or so productive rearrangements per sample. Study-wide points: Measured clonality at baseline was greater than in age-matched healthy donors and tracked with circulating CD8+ T-cell counts.

Sequences were derived from PBMCs, sampled at disease progression, from a patient treated with ibrutinib. The chain combines TRBV10-3 with TRBJ2-3, with D possibly being TRBD1 (5 bases). The sequence was obtained from a human donor with chronic lymphocytic leukemia. CDR3 bases: TGTGCCACAAGACAGTACACAGATACGCAGTATTTT. Translating it yields CATRQYTDTQYF.